One sample yielded the 7 T cell receptor beta chains listed below, sequenced in a study of shared clonotypes between healthy human individuals. Clones were read by immunoSEQ multiplex PCR, and TCRdb kept only the in-frame ones, dropping some. This table holds about 1 million clones, about 75% found once. The sample consisted of memory CD4+ T cells sorted from blood. Stated subset: CD45RA-negative fraction. Receptors were obtained from a man aged 18 to 29 in good health.

The chain employs TRBV29-1 and TRBJ2-5; TRBD1 agrees at 9 bases. The DNA end lines up better with TRBJ2-7; the J call may be wrong. CDR3 size: 13 residues. Germline V gene sequence: CDR1 SQVTM, CDR2 ANQGSEA. The CDR3 sequence is CSVRQGGSYEQYF. The CDR3 DNA reads TGCAGCGTCCGACAGGGGGGCTCCTACGAGCAGTACTTC.

This clone was observed a handful of times. V is TRBV11-2 and J is TRBJ2-5; weak D call: TRBD1 (5 bases). V lost 5 bases, J lost 4 bases, and 17 bases lay in between. The CDR3 has 15 residues. From germline, CDR1 is SGHAT and CDR2 FQNNGV. The CDR3 sequence is CASSPPKLRGETQYF. The CDR3 DNA is TGTGCCAGCAGCCCACCTAAGTTAAGGGGAGAGACCCAGTACTTC.

V usage is TRBV6-5 and J usage is TRBJ1-1, with D perhaps TRBD1 (6 bases). The V and J ends lost 4 bases and 6 bases respectively, with 9 bases between them. The CDR3 consists of 12 residues. CDR1 and CDR2 (germline): MNHEY, SVGAGI. This chain's CDR3 is CASSSQGSEAFF. CDR3 coding DNA: TGTGCCAGCAGTTCACAGGGATCTGAAGCTTTCTTT.

This clone was seen only a few times. The chain recombines TRBV15 with TRBJ2-5; 9 bases map to TRBD2. V was pared by 2 bases and J by 2 bases, with 6 bases of the junction left unmatched. Germline V CDR1 and CDR2: LNHNV, YYDKDF (reference sequence). This CDR3 has 16 amino acids. In DNA form, the CDR3 reads TGTGCCACCAGCAGACGAGCGGGGGGATTTCAAGAGACCCAGTACTTC. This encodes CATSRRAGGFQETQYF.

V is TRBV4-3 and J is TRBJ1-1, with D possibly TRBD1 on 6 matching bases. Germline CDR1 LGHNA, CDR2 YSLEER. V lost 4 bases, J lost 10 bases, and 19 bases lay in between. This CDR3 has 14 amino acids. The CDR3, as DNA: TGCGCCAGCAGCCCAGGGGATACCACCCTTGGAGCTTTCTTT. It is translated as CASSPGDTTLGAFF.

V usage is TRBV2 and J usage is TRBJ2-5; D gene unclear. CDR1 is SNHLY, CDR2 FYNNEI, per germline. The CDR3 is 14 amino acids. V was pared by 4 bases and J by 2 bases, with 11 bases between. The CDR3 coding sequence is TGTGCCAGCAGTGCGACTGGATTTCAAGAGACCCAGTACTTC. Its protein is CASSATGFQETQYF.

A remark on this clone: A much larger clone differs from this one at a single base, so this may be a read error. CDR3 bases: TGTGCCAGCAGCTTAGACTCTGGGGCCAACGTCCTGACTTTC. Protein: CASSLDSGANVLTF. V is TRBV7-3 and J is TRBJ2-6; no definite D call. Germline V CDR1 and CDR2: SGHTA, FQGTGA. This CDR3 has 14 amino acids. Trimming stripped 2 bases from V and 0 bases from J, with 2 bases between.